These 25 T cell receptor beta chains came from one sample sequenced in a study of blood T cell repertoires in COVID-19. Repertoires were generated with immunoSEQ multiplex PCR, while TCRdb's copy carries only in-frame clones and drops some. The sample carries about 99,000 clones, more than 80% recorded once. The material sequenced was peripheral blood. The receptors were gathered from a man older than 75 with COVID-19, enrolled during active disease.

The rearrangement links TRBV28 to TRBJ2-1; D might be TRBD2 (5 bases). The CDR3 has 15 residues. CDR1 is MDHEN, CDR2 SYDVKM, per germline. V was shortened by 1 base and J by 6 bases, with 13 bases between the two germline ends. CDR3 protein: CASSLSFRGTNEQFF. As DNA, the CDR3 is TGTGCCAGCAGTTTATCTTTCCGGGGAACCAATGAGCAGTTCTTC.

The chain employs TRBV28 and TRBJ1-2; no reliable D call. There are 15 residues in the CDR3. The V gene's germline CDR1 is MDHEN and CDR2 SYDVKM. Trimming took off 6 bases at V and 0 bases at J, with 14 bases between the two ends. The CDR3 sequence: CASRSPGSSNYGYTF. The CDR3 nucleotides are TGTGCCAGCAGGTCGCCGGGATCCTCTAACTATGGCTACACCTTC.

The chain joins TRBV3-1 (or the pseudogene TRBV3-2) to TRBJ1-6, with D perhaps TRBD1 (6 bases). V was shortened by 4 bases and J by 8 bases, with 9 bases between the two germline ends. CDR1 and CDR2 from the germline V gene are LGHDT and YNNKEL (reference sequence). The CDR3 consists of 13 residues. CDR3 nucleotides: TGTGCCAGCAGCCCGAACAGGGATTCACCCCTCCACTTT. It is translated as CASSPNRDSPLHF.

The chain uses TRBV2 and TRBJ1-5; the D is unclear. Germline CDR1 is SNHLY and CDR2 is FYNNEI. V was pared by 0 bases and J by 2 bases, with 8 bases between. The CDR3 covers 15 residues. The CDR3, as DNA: TGTGCCAGCAGTGAAGCGCTGCGGGGCAATCAGCCCCAGCATTTT. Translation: CASSEALRGNQPQHF.

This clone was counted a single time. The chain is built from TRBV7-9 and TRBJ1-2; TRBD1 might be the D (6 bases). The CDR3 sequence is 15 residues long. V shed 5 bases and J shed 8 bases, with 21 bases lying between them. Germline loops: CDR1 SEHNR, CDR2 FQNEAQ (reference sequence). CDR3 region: CASSPGTPRAGGYTF. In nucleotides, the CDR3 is TGTGCCAGCAGCCCCGGGACACCCCGCGCCGGGGGCTACACCTTC.

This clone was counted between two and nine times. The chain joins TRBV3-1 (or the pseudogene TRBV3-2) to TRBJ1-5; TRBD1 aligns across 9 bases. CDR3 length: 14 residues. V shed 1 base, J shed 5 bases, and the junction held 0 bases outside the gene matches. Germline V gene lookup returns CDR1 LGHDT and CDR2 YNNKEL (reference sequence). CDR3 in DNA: TGTGCCAGCAGCCAAGGACAGGGGGATCAGCCCCAGCATTTT. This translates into CASSQGQGDQPQHF.

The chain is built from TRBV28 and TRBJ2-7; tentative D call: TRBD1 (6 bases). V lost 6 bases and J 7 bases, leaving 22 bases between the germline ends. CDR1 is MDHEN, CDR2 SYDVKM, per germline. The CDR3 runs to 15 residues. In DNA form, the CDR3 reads TGTGCCAGCAGACATATGGGGATGGGGGCGGAGGAGCAGTACTTC. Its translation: CASRHMGMGAEEQYF.

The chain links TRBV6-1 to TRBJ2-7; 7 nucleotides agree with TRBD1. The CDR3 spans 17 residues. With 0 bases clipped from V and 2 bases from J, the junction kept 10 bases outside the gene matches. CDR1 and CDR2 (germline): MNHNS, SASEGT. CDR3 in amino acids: CASSEAATWDSAYEQYF. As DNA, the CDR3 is TGTGCCAGCAGTGAAGCCGCCACATGGGACAGCGCCTACGAGCAGTACTTC.

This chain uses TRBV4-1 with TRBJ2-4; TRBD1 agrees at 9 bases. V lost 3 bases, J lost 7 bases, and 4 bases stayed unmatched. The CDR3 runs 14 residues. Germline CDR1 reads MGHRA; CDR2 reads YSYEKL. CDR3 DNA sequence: TGCGCCAGCAGCCATGACAGGGGGTACAACATTCAGTACTTC. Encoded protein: CASSHDRGYNIQYF.

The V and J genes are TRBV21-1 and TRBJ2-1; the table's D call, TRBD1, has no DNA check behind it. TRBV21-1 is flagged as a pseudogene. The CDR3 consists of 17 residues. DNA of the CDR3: TGTGCCAGCAGCAAAGAAGGACACGAGAGCTCCTACAATGAGCAGTTCTTC. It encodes CASSKEGHESSYNEQFF.

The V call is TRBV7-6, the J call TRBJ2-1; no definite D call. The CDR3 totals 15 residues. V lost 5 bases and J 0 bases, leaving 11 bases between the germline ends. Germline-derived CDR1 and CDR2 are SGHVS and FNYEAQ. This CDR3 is CASSQEVGSYNEQFF. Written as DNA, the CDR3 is TGTGCCAGCAGCCAAGAGGTGGGCTCCTACAATGAGCAGTTCTTC.

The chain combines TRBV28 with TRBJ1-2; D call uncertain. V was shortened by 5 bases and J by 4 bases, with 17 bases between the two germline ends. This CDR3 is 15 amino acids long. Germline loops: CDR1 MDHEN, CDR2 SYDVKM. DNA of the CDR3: TGTGCCAGCAGTAAGTCGGGTGATGCGTCCTATGGCTACACCTTC. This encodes CASSKSGDASYGYTF.

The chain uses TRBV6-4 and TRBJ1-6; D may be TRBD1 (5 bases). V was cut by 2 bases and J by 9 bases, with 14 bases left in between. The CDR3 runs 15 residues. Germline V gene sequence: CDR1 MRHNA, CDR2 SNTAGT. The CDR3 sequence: CASSDMGQGLSPLHF. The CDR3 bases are TGTGCCAGCAGTGACATGGGGCAGGGACTTTCACCCCTCCACTTT.

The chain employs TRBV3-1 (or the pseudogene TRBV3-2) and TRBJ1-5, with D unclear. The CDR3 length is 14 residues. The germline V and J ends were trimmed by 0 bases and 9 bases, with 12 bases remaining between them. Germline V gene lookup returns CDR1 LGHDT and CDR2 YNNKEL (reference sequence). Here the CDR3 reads CASSQDLAGRPQHF. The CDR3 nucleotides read TGTGCCAGCAGCCAAGATCTTGCAGGTCGGCCCCAGCATTTT.

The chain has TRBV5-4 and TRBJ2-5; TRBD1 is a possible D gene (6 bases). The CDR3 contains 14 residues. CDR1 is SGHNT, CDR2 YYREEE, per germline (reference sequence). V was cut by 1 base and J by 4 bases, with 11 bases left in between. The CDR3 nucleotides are TGTGCCAGCAGCTTGACAGGGACGGGAGAGACCCAGTACTTC. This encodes CASSLTGTGETQYF.

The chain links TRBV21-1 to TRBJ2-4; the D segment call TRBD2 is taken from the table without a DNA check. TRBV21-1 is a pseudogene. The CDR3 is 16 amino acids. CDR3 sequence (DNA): TGTGCCAGCAGCAATTTAGCGGGAGGAACCAAAAACATTCAGTACTTC. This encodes CASSNLAGGTKNIQYF.

The DNA for the CDR3 is TGCGCCAGCAGCTTGGCCCCGGACAGGGAGGGAGGCTACACCTTC. Its translation is CASSLAPDREGGYTF. This chain joins TRBV5-1 and TRBJ1-2, with 8 bases identical to TRBD1. Losses at the gene ends were 0 bases for V and 8 bases for J; bases not matched to a gene: 9. The CDR3 consists of 15 residues. Germline-derived CDR1 and CDR2 are SGHRS and YFSETQ.

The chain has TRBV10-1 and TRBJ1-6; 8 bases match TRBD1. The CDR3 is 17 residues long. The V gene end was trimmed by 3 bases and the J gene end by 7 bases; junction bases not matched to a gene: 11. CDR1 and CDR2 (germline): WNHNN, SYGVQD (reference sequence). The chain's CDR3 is CASSDRQGWIRNSPLHF. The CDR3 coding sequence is TGCGCCAGCAGTGACAGACAGGGGTGGATCCGAAATTCACCCCTCCACTTT.

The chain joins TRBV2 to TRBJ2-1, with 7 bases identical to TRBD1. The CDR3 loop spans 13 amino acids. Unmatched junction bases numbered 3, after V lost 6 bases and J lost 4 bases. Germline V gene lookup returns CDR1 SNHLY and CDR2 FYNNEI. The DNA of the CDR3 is TGTGCCAGCAGCATGGGACAGTACAATGAGCAGTTCTTC. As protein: CASSMGQYNEQFF.

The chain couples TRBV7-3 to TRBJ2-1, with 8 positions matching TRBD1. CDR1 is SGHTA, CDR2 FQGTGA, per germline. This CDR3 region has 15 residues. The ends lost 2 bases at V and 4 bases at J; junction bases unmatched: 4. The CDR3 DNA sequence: TGTGCCAGCAGCTTACAGGGGGCGCGATACAATGAGCAGTTCTTC. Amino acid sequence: CASSLQGARYNEQFF.

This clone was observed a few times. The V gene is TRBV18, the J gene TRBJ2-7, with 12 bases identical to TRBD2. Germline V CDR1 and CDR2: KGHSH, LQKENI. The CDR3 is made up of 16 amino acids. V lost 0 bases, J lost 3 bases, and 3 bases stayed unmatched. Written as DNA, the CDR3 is TGTGCCAGCTCACCACCTACTAGCGGGGGGTTCTACGAGCAGTACTTC. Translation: CASSPPTSGGFYEQYF. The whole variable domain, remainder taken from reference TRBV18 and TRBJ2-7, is NAGVMQNPRHLVRRRGQEARLRCSPMKGHSHVYWYRQLPEEGLKFMVYLQKENIIDESGMPKERFSAEFPKEGPSILRIQQVVRGDSAAYFCASSPPTSGGFYEQYFGPGTRLTVT.

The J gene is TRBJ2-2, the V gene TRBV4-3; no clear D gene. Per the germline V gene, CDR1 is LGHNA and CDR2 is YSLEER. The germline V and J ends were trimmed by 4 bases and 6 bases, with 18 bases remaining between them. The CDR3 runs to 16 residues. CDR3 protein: CASSLRPLAFSGELFF. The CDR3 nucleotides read TGCGCCAGCAGCCTACGTCCTCTGGCTTTCTCCGGGGAGCTGTTTTTT.

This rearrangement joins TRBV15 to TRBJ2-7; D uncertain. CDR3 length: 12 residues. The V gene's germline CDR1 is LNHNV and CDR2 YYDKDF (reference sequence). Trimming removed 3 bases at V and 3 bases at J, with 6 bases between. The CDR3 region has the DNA TGTGCCACCAGCAGCCGAGGCTACGAGCAGTACTTC. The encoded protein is CATSSRGYEQYF.

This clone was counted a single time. The CDR3 coding sequence is TGCGCCAGCAGTGAGGGAACAGGGCGAAATGGCTACACCTTC. Protein sequence: CASSEGTGRNGYTF. The rearrangement links TRBV10-2 to TRBJ1-2; a possible D gene is TRBD1 (6 bases). There are 14 residues in the CDR3. Trimming took 2 bases from V and 6 from J, leaving 13 bases between them. Germline CDR1 reads WSHSY; CDR2 reads SAAADI.

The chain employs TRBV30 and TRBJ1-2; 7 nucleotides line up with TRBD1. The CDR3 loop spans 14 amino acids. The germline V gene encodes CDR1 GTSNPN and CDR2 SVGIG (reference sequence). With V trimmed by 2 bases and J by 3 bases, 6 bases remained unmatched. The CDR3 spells CAWSQAGGDYGYTF. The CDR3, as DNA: TGTGCCTGGAGTCAGGCAGGGGGTGACTATGGCTACACCTTC.